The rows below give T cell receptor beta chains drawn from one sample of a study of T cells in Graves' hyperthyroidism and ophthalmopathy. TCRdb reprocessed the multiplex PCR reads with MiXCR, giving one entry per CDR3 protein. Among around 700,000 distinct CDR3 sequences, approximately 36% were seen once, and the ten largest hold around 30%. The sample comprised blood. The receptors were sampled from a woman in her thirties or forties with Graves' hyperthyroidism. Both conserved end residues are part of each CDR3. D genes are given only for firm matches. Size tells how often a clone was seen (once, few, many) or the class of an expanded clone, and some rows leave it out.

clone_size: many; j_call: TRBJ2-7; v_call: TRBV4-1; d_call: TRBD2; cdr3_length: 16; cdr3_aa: CASSQAVAGGYYEQYF; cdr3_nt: TGCGCCAGCAGCCAAGCGGTCGCGGGAGGGTACTACGAGCAGTACTTC
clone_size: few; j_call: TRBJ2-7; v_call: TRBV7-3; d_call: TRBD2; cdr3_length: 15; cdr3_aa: CASSLTRGSTYEQYF; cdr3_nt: TGTGCCAGCAGCTTAACCCGCGGGAGTACCTACGAGCAGTACTTC
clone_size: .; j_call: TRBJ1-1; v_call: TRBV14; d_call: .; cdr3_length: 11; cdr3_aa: CASSQDQQAFF; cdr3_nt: TGTGCCAGCAGCCAAGATCAACAAGCTTTCTTT
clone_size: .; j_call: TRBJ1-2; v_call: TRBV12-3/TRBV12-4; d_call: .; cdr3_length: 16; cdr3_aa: CASSLTGSQGVYGYTF; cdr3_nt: TGTGCCAGCAGTTTAACGGGCTCACAGGGAGTCTATGGCTACACCTTC
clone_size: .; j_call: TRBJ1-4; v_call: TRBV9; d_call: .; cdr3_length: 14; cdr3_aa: CASSVSGDEEKLFF; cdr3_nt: TGTGCCAGCAGCGTATCAGGGGATGAAGAAAAACTGTTTTTT
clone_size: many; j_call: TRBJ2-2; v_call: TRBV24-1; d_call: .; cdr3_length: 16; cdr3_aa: CATSDIARGYAGELFF; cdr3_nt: TGTGCCACCAGTGATATTGCGCGGGGTTATGCCGGGGAGCTGTTTTTT
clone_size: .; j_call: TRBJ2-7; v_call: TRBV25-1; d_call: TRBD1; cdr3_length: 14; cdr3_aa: CASSWGQVSYEQYF; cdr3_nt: TGTGCCAGCAGTTGGGGACAGGTCTCCTACGAGCAGTACTTC
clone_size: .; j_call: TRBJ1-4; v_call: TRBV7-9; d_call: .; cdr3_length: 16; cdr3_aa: CASSSAGMGGVEKLFF; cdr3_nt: TGTGCCAGCAGCTCAGCGGGGATGGGTGGCGTAGAAAAACTGTTTTTT
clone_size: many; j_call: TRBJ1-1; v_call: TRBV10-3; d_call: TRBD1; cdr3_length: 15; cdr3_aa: CAISEGNRGNTEAFF; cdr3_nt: TGTGCCATCAGTGAGGGTAACAGGGGGAACACTGAAGCTTTCTTT
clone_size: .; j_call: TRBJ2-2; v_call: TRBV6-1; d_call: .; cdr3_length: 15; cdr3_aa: CASSHRIVNTGELFF; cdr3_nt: TGTGCCAGCAGCCACAGAATAGTGAACACCGGGGAGCTGTTTTTT
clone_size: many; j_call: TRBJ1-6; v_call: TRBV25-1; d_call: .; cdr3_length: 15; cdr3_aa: CASSEGDSYNSPLHF; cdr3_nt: TGTGCCAGCAGTGAAGGTGATTCCTATAATTCACCCCTCCACTTT
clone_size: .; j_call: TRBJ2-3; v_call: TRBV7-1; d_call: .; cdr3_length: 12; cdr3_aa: CASSSPQDTQYF; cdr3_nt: TGTGCCAGCAGCTCCCCGCAAGATACGCAGTATTTT
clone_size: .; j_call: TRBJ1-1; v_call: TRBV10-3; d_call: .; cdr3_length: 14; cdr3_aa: CASSLIEANTEAFF; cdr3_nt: TGTGCCAGCTCACTAATAGAAGCGAACACTGAAGCTTTCTTT
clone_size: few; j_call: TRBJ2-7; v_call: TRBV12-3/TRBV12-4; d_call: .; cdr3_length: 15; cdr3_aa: CASSSLGGQFYEQYF; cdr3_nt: TGTGCCAGCAGTTCCCTCGGGGGGCAATTCTACGAGCAGTACTTC
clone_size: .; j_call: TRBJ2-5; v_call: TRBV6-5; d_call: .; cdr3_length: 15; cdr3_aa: CASSYVGSVQETQYF; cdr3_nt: TGTGCCAGCAGTTACGTGGGTTCTGTCCAAGAGACCCAGTACTTC
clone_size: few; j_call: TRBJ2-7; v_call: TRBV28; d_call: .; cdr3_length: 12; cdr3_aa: CASSLGETTLAF; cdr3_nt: TGTGCCAGCAGTTTGGGAGAGACAACACTCGCCTTC